This is a list of T cell receptor beta chains from one sample in a study of cytomegalovirus exposure and HLA in healthy donors. TCRdb's copy holds only in-frame clones and misses some; the assay was immunoSEQ multiplex PCR. The repertoire has about 220,000 clones, 82% of them found once; the top ten carry 5.5% to 7.5%. The sample taken for sequencing was PBMCs. Source of these receptors: a man in his forties in good health and CMV-seropositive. Each CDR3 is given with its conserved first and last residue.

j_call | v_call | cdr3_aa
TRBJ2-4 | TRBV7-8 | CASSPGDYLAKNIQYF
TRBJ2-1 | TRBV19 | CASSLLLAGTYNEQFF
TRBJ2-3 | TRBV7-3 | CASSGVGGRGDTQYF
TRBJ2-5 | TRBV4-2 | CASSSLAGGGETQYF
TRBJ2-5 | TRBV6-1 | CASSEDRTSGNNQETQYF
TRBJ1-5 | TRBV27 | CASSPEGGTNQPQHF
TRBJ2-5 | TRBV30 | CAWNSLFQETQYF
TRBJ2-7 | TRBV30 | CAWTEKTGSYEQYF
TRBJ1-1 | TRBV5-6 | CASSLGGRWNEAFF
TRBJ1-6 | TRBV7-8 | CASSLAESRRGNSPLHF
TRBJ2-1 | TRBV6-1 | CASSEAPRNEQFF
TRBJ1-2 | TRBV2 | CASSDRAGPQSYTF
TRBJ1-2 | TRBV28 | CASSLDRANYGYTF
TRBJ1-1 | TRBV5-1 | CASSLGSGAGNTEAFF
TRBJ2-2 | TRBV27 | CASSFGASGTGELFF
TRBJ2-3 | TRBV6-5 | CASKKEGWSDTQYF
TRBJ2-1 | TRBV6-5 | CASKTADSYNEQFF
TRBJ2-7 | TRBV2 | CASSDGGGDEQYF
TRBJ2-5 | TRBV5-1 | CASSFLQGSQETQYF
TRBJ1-1 | TRBV10-2 | CASSDRGRTEAFF
TRBJ1-1 | TRBV27 | CASSLSGRMNTEAFF
TRBJ1-3 | TRBV2 | CASRTGKGGNTIYF
TRBJ1-2 | TRBV30 | CAWDYDRYGYTF
TRBJ1-5 | TRBV21-1 | CASRMGRRGIQPQHF
TRBJ1-1 | TRBV19 | CASSSGQGWTEAFF
TRBJ2-1 | TRBV13 | CASSHRSSYNEQFF
TRBJ2-1 | TRBV5-1 | CASSPIGAGGPVEQFF
TRBJ1-2 | TRBV11-3 | CASSPRREDGYTF
TRBJ2-7 | TRBV19 | CASTSGMAPYEQYF
TRBJ2-1 | TRBV18 | CASSPFRERLGEQFF
TRBJ2-1 | TRBV11-3 | CASSQMGLPSYNEQFF
TRBJ2-3 | TRBV7-6 | CASSSWTSGTDTQYF
TRBJ2-5 | TRBV18 | CASSQTTGQGIETQYF
TRBJ2-7 | TRBV5-1 | CASSWAAGNSYEQYF
TRBJ2-5 | TRBV7-2 | CASSYRDTFETQYF
TRBJ1-2 | TRBV5-5 | CASSFQGAQDGYTF
TRBJ2-2 | TRBV19 | CASIARMNTGELFF
TRBJ1-1 | TRBV7-9 | CASSPWATGGTTEAFF
TRBJ2-5 | TRBV28 | CASSLERAGEGEETQYF
TRBJ2-5 | TRBV14 | CASSWTSGKVQETQYF
TRBJ2-1 | TRBV10-1 | CASSPRNNEQFF
TRBJ2-1 | TRBV2 | CASTLAGETYNEQFF
TRBJ1-2 | TRBV5-1 | CASSLAGGSTGGYTF
TRBJ1-4 | TRBV5-1 | CASSGAGTTNEKLFF
TRBJ2-7 | TRBV15 | CATSRGGSHLRGSYEQYF
TRBJ1-5 | TRBV19 | CASSLQGANSNQPQHF
TRBJ2-2 | TRBV6-5 | CASSYQGRAGELFF